Shown below are 3 T cell receptor beta chains from a single sample sequenced in a study of radiation and T cells in renal cell carcinoma. Time point described: blood 4 weeks post-SBRT, at nephrectomy. The treatment was: 15 Gy SBRT to primary tumor, nephrectomy 4 weeks later. TCRdb's table, derived via immunoSEQ multiplex PCR, lists solely in-frame clones and lacks some. The profile covers roughly 160,000 clones, with 88% appearing a single time and approximately 10% taken by the ten largest. The material was blood, obtained from a patient whose treatment included radiotherapy and nephrectomy. These receptors came from a woman between 50 and 59 years old with renal cell carcinoma.

Comment on this clone: The junction and the germline gene differ at one end; a read error may be behind it. V is TRBV7-7 and J is TRBJ2-1; 10 bases line up with TRBD2. The CDR3 totals 15 residues. CDR1 and CDR2 from the germline V gene are SSHAT and FNYEAQ (reference sequence). The CDR3 coding sequence is TGTGCTAGCAGCTCTAGCGGGGGCCCGTACAATGAGCAGTTCTTC. It encodes CASSSSGGPYNEQFF.

The chain combines TRBV6-6 with TRBJ1-2; 10 positions match TRBD1. The germline V gene encodes CDR1 MNHNY and CDR2 SVGAGI (reference sequence). With 5 bases clipped from V and 7 bases from J, the junction kept 7 bases outside the gene matches. The CDR3 extends over 14 amino acids. CDR3 DNA: TGTGCCAGCAGTCCAACGGGACAGGGGTCTGGCTACACCTTC. Amino acid sequence: CASSPTGQGSGYTF.

The rearrangement links TRBV5-6 to TRBJ2-1; 7 bases are shared with TRBD1. CDR1 and CDR2 from the germline V gene are SGHDT and YYEEEE. V lost 5 bases, J lost 5 bases, and 7 bases stayed unmatched. This CDR3 is 14 amino acids long. This chain's CDR3 is CASSPLDRDNEQFF. In DNA, the CDR3 is TGTGCCAGCAGTCCACTAGACAGGGACAATGAGCAGTTCTTC.